This is a list of T cell receptor beta chains from one sample in a study of OX40 agonist ivuxolimab in advanced cancers. Data came from immunoSEQ multiplex PCR; TCRdb stores just in-frame clones and leaves some out. This table holds 18,000 or so clones, over 55% found once. The sequencing used CD4+ or CD8+ T cells sorted from blood, collected in a trial of the OX40 agonist ivuxolimab. The receptors stem from an adult with an advanced solid tumor such as melanoma, head and neck, liver or kidney cancer. The CDR3 runs from the conserved cysteine through the conserved F or W. Fields, in order: clone size, D gene, CDR3 length, J gene, V gene, CDR3 protein, CDR3 DNA. The D gene is left open where the match is weak. Where a row states a size, it is once, few, many or the class of an expanded clone; other rows omit it.

- | - | 13 | TRBJ2-2 | TRBV7-3 | CASSLRGNGELFF | TGTGCCAGCAGCTTAAGAGGGAACGGGGAGCTGTTTTTT
- | TRBD2 | 13 | TRBJ2-2 | TRBV11-2 | CASSPGGAGELFF | TGTGCCAGCAGTCCCGGGGGGGCCGGGGAGCTGTTTTTT
once | - | 15 | TRBJ1-5 | TRBV5-1 | CASSLAGSGEGPQHF | TGCGCCAGCAGCTTGGCCGGGTCAGGGGAAGGGCCCCAGCATTTT
few | - | 13 | TRBJ2-3 | TRBV29-1 | CSVGQDSTDTQYF | TGCAGCGTTGGACAGGACTCCACAGATACGCAGTATTTT
once | TRBD2 | 16 | TRBJ2-1 | TRBV6-1 | CASSEVAGGYYNEQFF | TGTGCCAGCAGTGAGGTAGCGGGGGGCTATTACAATGAGCAGTTCTTC
- | - | 16 | TRBJ2-6 | TRBV27 | CASSLTGPSGANVLTF | TGTGCCAGCAGTTTAACAGGGCCCTCTGGGGCCAACGTCCTGACTTTC
- | - | 13 | TRBJ2-5 | TRBV6-1 | CASTRGEQETQYF | TGTGCCAGCACGCGGGGAGAGCAAGAGACCCAGTACTTC
once | - | 14 | TRBJ1-1 | TRBV7-6 | CASSLPDSLAEAFF | TGTGCCAGCAGCTTACCTGACAGCCTCGCTGAAGCTTTCTTT
- | - | 13 | TRBJ2-7 | TRBV13 | CASSLGLGAEQYF | TGTGCCAGCAGCTTAGGACTAGGAGCTGAGCAGTACTTC
- | TRBD2 | 16 | TRBJ2-5 | TRBV29-1 | CSVDTGLAGEWETQYF | TGCAGCGTAGATACGGGACTAGCGGGGGAGTGGGAGACCCAGTACTTC
few | - | 13 | TRBJ1-1 | TRBV11-2 | CASSWATNTEAFF | TGTGCCAGCAGCTGGGCGACGAACACTGAAGCTTTCTTT
- | - | 14 | TRBJ1-4 | TRBV28 | CASSQGQQFGKLFF | TGTGCCAGCAGTCAAGGACAGCAGTTCGGAAAACTGTTTTTT
few | TRBD2 | 16 | TRBJ2-3 | TRBV6-5 | CASSYPSGGAGDTQYF | TGTGCCAGCAGTTACCCCAGCGGGGGGGCCGGAGATACGCAGTATTTT
- | - | 13 | TRBJ2-3 | TRBV19 | CATLKEDTDTQYF | TGTGCCACCTTAAAAGAGGACACAGATACGCAGTATTTT
few | - | 15 | TRBJ1-2 | TRBV7-9 | CASSLEQAPNEGYTF | TGTGCCAGCAGCTTAGAGCAAGCTCCTAATGAGGGCTACACCTTC
- | TRBD1 | 17 | TRBJ1-4 | TRBV2 | CASSEPGTGGPNEKLFF | TGTGCCAGCAGTGAACCTGGGACAGGGGGGCCTAATGAAAAACTGTTTTTT
- | TRBD2 | 15 | TRBJ2-5 | TRBV9 | CASSASGGAGETQYF | TGTGCCAGCAGCGCAAGCGGGGGGGCCGGGGAGACCCAGTACTTC
- | - | 15 | TRBJ2-1 | TRBV7-8 | CASSLYSGSYNEQFF | TGTGCCAGCAGCTTATACAGCGGCTCCTACAATGAGCAGTTCTTC
- | TRBD2 | 17 | TRBJ2-1 | TRBV9 | CASSVGASGGHGNEQFF | TGTGCCAGCAGCGTAGGAGCTAGCGGGGGGCACGGGAATGAGCAGTTCTTC
- | TRBD1 | 14 | TRBJ2-7 | TRBV7-9 | CASSSRTGSYEQYF | TGTGCCAGCAGCTCCCGGACAGGATCCTACGAGCAGTACTTC
- | TRBD2 | 15 | TRBJ2-1 | TRBV4-2 | CASRLGLAAYNEQFF | TGTGCCAGCAGGCTCGGACTAGCGGCTTACAATGAGCAGTTCTTC
- | - | 11 | TRBJ2-7 | TRBV7-9 | CASSFEHEQYF | TGTGCCAGCAGCTTTGAACACGAGCAGTACTTC
- | - | 15 | TRBJ1-5 | TRBV6-6 | CASSYLEDSNQPQHF | TGTGCCAGCAGTTACTTAGAGGATAGCAATCAGCCCCAGCATTTT
- | - | 11 | TRBJ1-1 | TRBV4-2 | CASSQGVEAFF | TGTGCCAGCAGCCAAGGGGTCGAAGCTTTCTTT
- | TRBD1 | 17 | TRBJ1-2 | TRBV6-4 | CASSDLRPGQLGYGYTF | TGTGCCAGCAGTGACCTTCGACCGGGACAGCTGGGCTATGGCTACACCTTC
- | - | 13 | TRBJ2-5 | TRBV5-6 | CASSWGTAGTQYF | TGTGCCAGCAGTTGGGGGACAGCGGGGACCCAGTACTTC